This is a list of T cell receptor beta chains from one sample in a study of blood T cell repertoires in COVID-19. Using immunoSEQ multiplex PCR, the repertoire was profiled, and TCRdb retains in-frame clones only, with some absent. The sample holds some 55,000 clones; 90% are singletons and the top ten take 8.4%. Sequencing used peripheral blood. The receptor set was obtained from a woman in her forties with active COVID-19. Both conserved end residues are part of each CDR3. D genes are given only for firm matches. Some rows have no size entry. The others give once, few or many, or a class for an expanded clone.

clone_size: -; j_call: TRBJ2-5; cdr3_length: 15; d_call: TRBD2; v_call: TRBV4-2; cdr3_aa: CASSQDRTSQETQYF; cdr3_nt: TGTGCCAGCAGCCAAGATCGGACTAGCCAAGAGACCCAGTACTTC
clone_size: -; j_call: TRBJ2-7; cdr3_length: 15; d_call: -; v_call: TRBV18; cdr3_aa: CASSPPRQGSYEQYF; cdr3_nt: TGTGCCAGCTCACCACCGCGGCAGGGGTCCTACGAGCAGTACTTC
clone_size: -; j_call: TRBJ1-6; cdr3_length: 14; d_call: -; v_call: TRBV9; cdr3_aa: CASSVAVPNSPLHF; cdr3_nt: TGTGCCAGCAGCGTAGCAGTGCCCAATTCACCCCTCCACTTT
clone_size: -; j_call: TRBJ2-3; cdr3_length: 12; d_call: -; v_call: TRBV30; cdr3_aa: CAWSGGQDTQYF; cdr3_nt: TGTGCCTGGAGTGGAGGACAAGATACGCAGTATTTT
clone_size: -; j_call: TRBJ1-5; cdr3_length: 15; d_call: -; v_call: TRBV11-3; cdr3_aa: CASSPGGGSNQPQHF; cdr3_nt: TGTGCCAGCAGCCCCGGGGGGGGTAGCAATCAGCCCCAGCATTTT
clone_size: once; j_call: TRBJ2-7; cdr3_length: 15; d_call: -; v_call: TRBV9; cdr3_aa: CASSVVGDSSYEQYF; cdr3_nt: TGTGCCAGCAGCGTAGTGGGAGATTCCTCCTACGAGCAGTACTTC
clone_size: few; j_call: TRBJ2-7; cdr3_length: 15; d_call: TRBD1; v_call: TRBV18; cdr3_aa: CASSPGTGIFYEQYF; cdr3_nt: TGTGCCAGCTCCCCCGGGACAGGGATTTTCTACGAGCAGTACTTC
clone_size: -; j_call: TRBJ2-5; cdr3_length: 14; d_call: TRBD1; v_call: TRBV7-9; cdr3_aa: CASSLQGSQETQYF; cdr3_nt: TGTGCCAGCAGCCTACAGGGGAGCCAAGAGACCCAGTACTTC
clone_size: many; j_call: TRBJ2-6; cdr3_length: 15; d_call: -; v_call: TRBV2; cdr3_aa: CASSESGAGANVLTF; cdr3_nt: TGTGCCAGCAGTGAATCAGGTGCTGGGGCCAACGTCCTGACTTTC
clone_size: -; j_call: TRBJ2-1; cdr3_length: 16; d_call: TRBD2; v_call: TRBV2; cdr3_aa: CASSEALSGVNNEQFF; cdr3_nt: TGTGCCAGCAGTGAAGCGCTGAGCGGGGTCAACAATGAGCAGTTCTTC
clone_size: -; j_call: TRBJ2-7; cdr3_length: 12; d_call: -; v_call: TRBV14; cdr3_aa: CASRPGDDEQYF; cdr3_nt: TGTGCCAGCCGGCCAGGGGACGACGAGCAGTACTTC
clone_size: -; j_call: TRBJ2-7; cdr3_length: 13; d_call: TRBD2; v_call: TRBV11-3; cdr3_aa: CASSFTSGGEQYF; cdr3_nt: TGTGCCAGCAGCTTTACTAGCGGGGGCGAGCAGTACTTC
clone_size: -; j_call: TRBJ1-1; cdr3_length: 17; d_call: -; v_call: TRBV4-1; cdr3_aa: CASSLLAGVPLNTEAFF; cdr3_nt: TGCGCCAGCAGCCTCCTCGCAGGGGTCCCCCTCAACACTGAAGCTTTCTTT
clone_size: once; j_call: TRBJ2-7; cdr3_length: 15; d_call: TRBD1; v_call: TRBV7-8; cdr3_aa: CASSLDVGTEYEQYF; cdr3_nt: TGTGCCAGCAGCTTAGACGTCGGGACAGAATACGAGCAGTACTTC
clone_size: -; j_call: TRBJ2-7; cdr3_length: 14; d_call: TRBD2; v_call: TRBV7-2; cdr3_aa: CASSSRGGAYEQYF; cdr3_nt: TGTGCCAGCAGCTCCCGGGGGGGGGCCTACGAGCAGTACTTC
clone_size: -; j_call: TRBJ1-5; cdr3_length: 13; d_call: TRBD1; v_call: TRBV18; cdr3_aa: CASSLRQGQPQHF; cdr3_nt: TGTGCCAGCTCACTCAGACAGGGGCAGCCCCAGCATTTT
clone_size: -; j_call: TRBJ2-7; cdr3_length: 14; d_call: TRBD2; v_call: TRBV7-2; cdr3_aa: CASSLSGGNYEQYF; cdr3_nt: TGTGCCAGCAGCCTCAGCGGGGGGAATTACGAGCAGTACTTC
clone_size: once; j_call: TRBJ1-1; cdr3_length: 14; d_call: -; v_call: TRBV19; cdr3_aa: CASSISGRGDEAFF; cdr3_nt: TGTGCCAGTAGTATATCCGGCCGGGGGGATGAAGCTTTCTTT
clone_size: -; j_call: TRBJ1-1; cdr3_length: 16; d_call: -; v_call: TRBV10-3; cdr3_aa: CAISESGKGENTEAFF; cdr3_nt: TGTGCCATCAGTGAGTCAGGTAAGGGAGAGAACACTGAAGCTTTCTTT
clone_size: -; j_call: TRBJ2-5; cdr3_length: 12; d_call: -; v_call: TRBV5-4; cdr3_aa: CASSRSGETQYF; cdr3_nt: TGTGCCAGCTCCCGGAGCGGAGAGACCCAGTACTTC
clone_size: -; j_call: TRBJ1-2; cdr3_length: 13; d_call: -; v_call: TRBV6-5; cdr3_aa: CAVVRGKNYGYTF; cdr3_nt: TGTGCCGTAGTTCGGGGAAAGAACTATGGCTACACCTTC
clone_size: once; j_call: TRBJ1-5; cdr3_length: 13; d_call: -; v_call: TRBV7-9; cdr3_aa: CASSREGREPQHF; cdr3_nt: TGTGCCAGCAGCCGGGAGGGGAGAGAGCCCCAGCATTTT
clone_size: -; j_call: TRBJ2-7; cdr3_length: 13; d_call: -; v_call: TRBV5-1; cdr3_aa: CASSLTGSYEQYF; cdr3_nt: TGCGCCAGCAGCTTGACAGGTTCCTACGAGCAGTACTTC
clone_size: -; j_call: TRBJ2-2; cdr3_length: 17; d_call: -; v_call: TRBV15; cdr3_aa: CATSSEVRDTNTGELFF; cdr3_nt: TGTGCCACCAGCAGCGAAGTAAGGGACACAAACACCGGGGAGCTGTTTTTT
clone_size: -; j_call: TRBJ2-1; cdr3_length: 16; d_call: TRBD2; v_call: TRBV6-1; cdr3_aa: CASSEEGGLSYNEQFF; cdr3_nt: TGTGCCAGCAGTGAAGAGGGAGGGTTGTCCTACAATGAGCAGTTCTTC
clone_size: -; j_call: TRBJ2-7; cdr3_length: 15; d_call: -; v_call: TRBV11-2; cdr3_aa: CASSRHGQNSYEQYF; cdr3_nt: TGTGCCAGCAGCCGCCATGGGCAGAACTCCTACGAGCAGTACTTC
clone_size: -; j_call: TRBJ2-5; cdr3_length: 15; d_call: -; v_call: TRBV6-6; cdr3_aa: CASSYSTEDQETQYF; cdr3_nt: TGTGCCAGCAGTTACTCGACTGAGGATCAAGAGACCCAGTACTTC
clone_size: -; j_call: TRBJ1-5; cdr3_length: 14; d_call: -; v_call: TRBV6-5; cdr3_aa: CASRRTASNQPQHF; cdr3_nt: TGTGCCAGCAGAAGGACAGCTAGCAATCAGCCCCAGCATTTT
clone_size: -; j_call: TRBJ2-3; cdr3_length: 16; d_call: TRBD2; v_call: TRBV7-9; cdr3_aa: CASSATSGGNTDTQYF; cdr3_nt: TGTGCCAGCAGCGCGACTAGCGGGGGGAACACAGATACGCAGTATTTT
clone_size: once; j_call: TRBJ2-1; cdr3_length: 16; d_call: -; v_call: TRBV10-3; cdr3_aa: CAIGQELRGARNEQFF; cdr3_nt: TGTGCCATCGGACAAGAACTCAGGGGGGCGCGCAATGAGCAGTTCTTC
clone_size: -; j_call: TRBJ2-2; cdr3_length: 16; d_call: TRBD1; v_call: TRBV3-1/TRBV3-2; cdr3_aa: CASSQTSGQHTGELFF; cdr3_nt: TGTGCCAGCAGCCAGACCTCGGGACAGCACACCGGGGAGCTGTTTTTT
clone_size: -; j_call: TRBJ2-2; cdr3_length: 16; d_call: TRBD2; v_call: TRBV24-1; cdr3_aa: CATSDRTGGNTGELFF; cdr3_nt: TGTGCCACCAGTGACCGGACGGGGGGGAACACCGGGGAGCTGTTTTTT
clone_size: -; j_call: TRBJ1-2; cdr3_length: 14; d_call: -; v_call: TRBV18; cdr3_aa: CASSPLTEPHGYTF; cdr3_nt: TGTGCCAGCTCACCCCTGACTGAACCTCATGGCTACACCTTC
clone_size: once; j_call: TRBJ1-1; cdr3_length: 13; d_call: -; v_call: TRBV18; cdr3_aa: CASSPAGSSEAFF; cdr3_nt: TGTGCCAGCTCACCAGCAGGGTCGTCTGAAGCTTTCTTT
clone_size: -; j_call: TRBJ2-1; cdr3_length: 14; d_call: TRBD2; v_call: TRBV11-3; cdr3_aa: CASSFSGGYNEQFF; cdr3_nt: TGTGCCAGCAGCTTCAGCGGGGGGTACAATGAGCAGTTCTTC
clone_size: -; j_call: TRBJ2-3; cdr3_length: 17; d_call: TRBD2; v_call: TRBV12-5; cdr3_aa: CASGLRLAGAWSDTQYF; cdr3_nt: TGTGCTAGTGGTTTGCGGCTAGCGGGGGCCTGGTCAGATACGCAGTATTTT
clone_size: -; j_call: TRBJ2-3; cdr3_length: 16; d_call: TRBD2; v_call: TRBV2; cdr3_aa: CASRTGDSGGSDTQYF; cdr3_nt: TGTGCCAGCAGGACGGGAGATAGCGGGGGGTCAGATACGCAGTATTTT